Listed below are T cell receptor beta chains from one sample, sequenced in a study of vaccination effects on CD4 cells after COVID-19. Repertoires were generated with immunoSEQ multiplex PCR, while TCRdb's copy carries only in-frame clones and drops some. The table lists approximately 70,000 clones, 65% to 85% of them singletons. No antigen has been identified for these receptors. The sample in question was CD4+ T cells from PBMCs cultured with HIV peptides, obtained before COVID-19 vaccination. The receptor source for this set is a human donor who had a prior SARS-CoV-2 infection. Both conserved end residues are part of each CDR3. A D gene is named only where the DNA matches it firmly. Some rows have no size entry. The others give once, few or many, or a class for an expanded clone.

J gene | clone size | D gene | V gene | CDR3 protein | CDR3 DNA
TRBJ2-3 | once | TRBD1 | TRBV5-1 | CASSAGQGSDTQYF | TGCGCCAGCAGCGCGGGACAGGGCTCAGATACGCAGTATTTT
TRBJ1-5 | once | TRBD1 | TRBV7-2 | CASSLGGGTSNQPQHF | TGTGCCAGCAGCTTAGGAGGGGGCACAAGCAATCAGCCCCAGCATTTT
TRBJ1-1 | NA | NA | TRBV4-2 | CASSQESRATEAFF | TGTGCCAGCAGCCAAGAATCTCGGGCCACTGAAGCTTTCTTT
TRBJ1-4 | NA | TRBD1 | TRBV5-4 | CASSSGTVNEKLFF | TGTGCCAGCAGCTCCGGGACAGTGAATGAAAAACTGTTTTTT
TRBJ2-3 | NA | TRBD2 | TRBV11-3 | CASSLSSGGGADTQYF | TGTGCCAGCAGCTTATCGTCCGGCGGGGGGGCGGATACGCAGTATTTT
TRBJ2-2 | NA | NA | TRBV19 | CASSILPGELFF | TGTGCCAGTAGTATTCTTCCCGGGGAGCTGTTTTTT
TRBJ2-7 | NA | NA | TRBV7-2 | CASSLNRDSYEQYF | TGTGCCAGCAGCTTAAACAGGGACTCCTACGAGCAGTACTTC
TRBJ2-1 | few | NA | TRBV7-8 | CASSPSRQVKYNEQFF | TGTGCCAGCAGCCCGAGTAGGCAGGTTAAGTACAATGAGCAGTTCTTC
TRBJ1-1 | few | NA | TRBV10-3 | CAISDLGNTEAFF | TGTGCCATCAGTGACTTAGGGAACACTGAAGCTTTCTTT
TRBJ2-5 | NA | NA | TRBV7-7 | CASSLAFASLGETQYF | TGTGCTAGCAGCCTCGCTTTCGCCAGTTTAGGGGAGACCCAGTACTTC
TRBJ1-3 | NA | NA | TRBV15 | CATSRDTRGNTIYF | TGTGCCACCAGCAGAGATACCAGGGGAAACACCATATATTTT
TRBJ1-6 | NA | TRBD1 | TRBV18 | CASSPEGAGNSPLHF | TGTGCCAGCTCACCGGAGGGGGCGGGTAATTCACCCCTCCACTTT
TRBJ1-1 | few | NA | TRBV9 | CASSDGQLNTEAFF | TGTGCCAGCAGCGACGGACAGCTGAACACTGAAGCTTTCTTT
TRBJ2-7 | NA | NA | TRBV6-5 | CASSTDRTYEQYF | TGTGCCAGCAGCACAGACAGGACCTACGAGCAGTACTTC
TRBJ1-3 | few | NA | TRBV27 | CASSPGPGSSGNTIYF | TGTGCCAGCAGTCCCGGACCGGGAAGCTCTGGAAACACCATATATTTT
TRBJ1-2 | NA | NA | TRBV19 | CASSIVRREGGYTF | TGTGCCAGTAGTATAGTTCGCAGGGAGGGCGGCTACACCTTC
TRBJ1-1 | NA | TRBD1 | TRBV6-5 | CASSYQGQVYTEAFF | TGTGCCAGCAGTTACCAGGGACAGGTCTACACTGAAGCTTTCTTT
TRBJ1-1 | few | NA | TRBV7-9 | CASSPQGSPTEAFF | TGTGCCAGCAGCCCACAGGGTTCGCCCACTGAAGCTTTCTTT
TRBJ2-7 | NA | NA | TRBV4-3 | CASSHPQGGPSYEQYF | TGCGCCAGCAGCCATCCGCAGGGCGGCCCCAGCTACGAGCAGTACTTC
TRBJ2-7 | NA | NA | TRBV7-2 | CASSLVLGAYEQYF | TGTGCCAGCAGCTTAGTTCTGGGGGCCTACGAGCAGTACTTC
TRBJ1-2 | few | TRBD1 | TRBV5-6 | CASSLATGTGYTF | TGTGCCAGCAGCTTGGCGACAGGGACTGGCTACACCTTC
TRBJ2-5 | NA | NA | TRBV4-3 | CASSPHLEETQYF | TGCGCCAGCAGCCCTCACTTGGAAGAGACCCAGTACTTC
TRBJ2-3 | NA | NA | TRBV5-1 | CASSHGTDTQYF | TGCGCCAGCAGCCACGGGACAGATACGCAGTATTTT
TRBJ1-3 | once | NA | TRBV25-1 | CASSVTAGNTIYF | TGTGCCAGCAGTGTCACCGCCGGAAACACCATATATTTT
TRBJ2-7 | NA | TRBD2 | TRBV12-3/TRBV12-4 | CASSYSGSIGQYF | TGTGCCAGCAGTTATAGCGGGAGTATCGGGCAGTACTTC
TRBJ2-3 | NA | TRBD1 | TRBV24-1 | CATSETGQGSDTQYF | TGTGCCACCAGTGAAACGGGACAGGGGTCAGATACGCAGTATTTT
TRBJ2-2 | few | TRBD2 | TRBV27 | CASSDGRGTGELFF | TGTGCCAGCAGCGACGGGAGGGGTACCGGGGAGCTGTTTTTT
TRBJ2-1 | few | TRBD1 | TRBV7-9 | CASLRHRGQYNEQFF | TGTGCCAGCCTAAGGCACCGGGGACAGTACAATGAGCAGTTCTTC
TRBJ2-3 | many | NA | TRBV18 | CASSPPQGLTDTQYF | TGTGCCAGCTCACCACCTCAAGGTCTCACAGATACGCAGTATTTT